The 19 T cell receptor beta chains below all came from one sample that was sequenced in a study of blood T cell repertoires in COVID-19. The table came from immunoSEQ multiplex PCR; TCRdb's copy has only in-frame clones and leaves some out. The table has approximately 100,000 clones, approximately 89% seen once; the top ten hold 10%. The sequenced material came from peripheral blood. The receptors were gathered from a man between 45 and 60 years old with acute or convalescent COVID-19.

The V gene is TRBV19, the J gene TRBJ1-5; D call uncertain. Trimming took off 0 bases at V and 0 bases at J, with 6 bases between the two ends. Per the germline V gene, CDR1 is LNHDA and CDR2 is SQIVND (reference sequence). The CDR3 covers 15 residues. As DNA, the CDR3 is TGTGCCAGTAGTATAGACGGGGATAGCAATCAGCCCCAGCATTTT. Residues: CASSIDGDSNQPQHF.

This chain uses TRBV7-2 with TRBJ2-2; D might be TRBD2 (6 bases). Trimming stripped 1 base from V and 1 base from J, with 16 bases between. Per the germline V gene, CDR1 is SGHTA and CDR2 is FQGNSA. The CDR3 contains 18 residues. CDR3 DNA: TGTGCCAGCAGCTTAGAGGGACTCGGCAGGTGGAACACCGGGGAGCTGTTTTTT. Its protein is CASSLEGLGRWNTGELFF.

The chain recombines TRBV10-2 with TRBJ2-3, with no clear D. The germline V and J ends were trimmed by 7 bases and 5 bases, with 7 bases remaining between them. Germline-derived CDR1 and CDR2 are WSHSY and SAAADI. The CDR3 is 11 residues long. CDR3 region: CASTLRDTQYF. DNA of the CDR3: TGCGCCAGCACCCTAAGAGATACGCAGTATTTT.

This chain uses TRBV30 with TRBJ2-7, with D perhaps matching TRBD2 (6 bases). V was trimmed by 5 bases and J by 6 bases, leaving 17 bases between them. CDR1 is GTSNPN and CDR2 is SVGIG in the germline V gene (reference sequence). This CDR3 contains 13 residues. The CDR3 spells CAWDRDSFAEQYF. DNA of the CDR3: TGTGCCTGGGACCGGGACTCCTTCGCCGAGCAGTACTTC. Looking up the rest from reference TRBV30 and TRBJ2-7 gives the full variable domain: SQTIHQWPATLVQPVGSPLSLECTVEGTSNPNLYWYRQAAGRGLQLLFYSVGIGQISSEVPQNLSASRPQDRQFILSSKKLLLSDSGFYLCAWDRDSFAEQYFGPGTRLTVT.

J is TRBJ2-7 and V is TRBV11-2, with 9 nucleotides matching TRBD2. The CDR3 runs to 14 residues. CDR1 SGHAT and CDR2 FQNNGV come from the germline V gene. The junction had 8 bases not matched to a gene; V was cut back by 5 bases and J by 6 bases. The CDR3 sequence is CASSVGGGGGEQYF. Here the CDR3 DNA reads TGTGCCAGCAGCGTAGGGGGCGGGGGGGGCGAGCAGTACTTC. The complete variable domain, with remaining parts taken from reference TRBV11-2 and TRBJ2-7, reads EAGVAQSPRYKIIEKRQSVAFWCNPISGHATLYWYQQILGQGPKLLIQFQNNGVVDDSQLPKDRFSAERLKGVDSTLKIQPAKLEDSAVYLCASSVGGGGGEQYFGPGTRLTVT.

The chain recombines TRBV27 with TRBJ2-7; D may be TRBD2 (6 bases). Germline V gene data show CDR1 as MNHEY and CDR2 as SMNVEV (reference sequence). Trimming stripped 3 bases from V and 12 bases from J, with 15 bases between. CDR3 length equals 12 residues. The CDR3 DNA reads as TGTGCCAGCAGTTTTCCAGGGAGGCTACTGTACTTC. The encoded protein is CASSFPGRLLYF.

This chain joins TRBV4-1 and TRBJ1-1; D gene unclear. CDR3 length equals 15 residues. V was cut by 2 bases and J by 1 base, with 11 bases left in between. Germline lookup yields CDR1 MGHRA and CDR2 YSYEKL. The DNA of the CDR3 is TGCGCCAGCAGCCAACTCAAGTCGGGGAACACTGAAGCTTTCTTT. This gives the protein CASSQLKSGNTEAFF.

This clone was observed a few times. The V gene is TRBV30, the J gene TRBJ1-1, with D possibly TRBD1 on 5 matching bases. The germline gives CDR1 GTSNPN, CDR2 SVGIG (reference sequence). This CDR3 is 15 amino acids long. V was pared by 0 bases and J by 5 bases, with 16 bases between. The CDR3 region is CAWSVAFPRGTEAFF. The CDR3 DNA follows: TGTGCCTGGAGTGTGGCCTTTCCCCGGGGGACTGAAGCTTTCTTT.

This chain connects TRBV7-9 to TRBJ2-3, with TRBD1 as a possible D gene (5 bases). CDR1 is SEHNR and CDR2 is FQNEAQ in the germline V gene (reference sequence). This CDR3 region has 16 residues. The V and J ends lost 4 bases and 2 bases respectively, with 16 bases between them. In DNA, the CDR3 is TGTGCCAGCAGCTCCAGGGCTGCCCAAAACACAGATACGCAGTATTTT. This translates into CASSSRAAQNTDTQYF.

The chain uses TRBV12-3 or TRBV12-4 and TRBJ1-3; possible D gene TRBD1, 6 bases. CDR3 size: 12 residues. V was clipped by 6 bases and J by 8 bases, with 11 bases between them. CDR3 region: CASSSGVDTIYF. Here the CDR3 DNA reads TGTGCCAGCAGCTCAGGGGTGGACACCATATATTTT.

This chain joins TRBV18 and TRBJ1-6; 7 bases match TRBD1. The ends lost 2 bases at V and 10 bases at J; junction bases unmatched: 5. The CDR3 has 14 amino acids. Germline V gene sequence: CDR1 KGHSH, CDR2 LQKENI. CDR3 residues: CASSPDRVMSPLHF. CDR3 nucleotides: TGTGCCAGCTCACCAGACAGGGTTATGTCACCCCTCCACTTT.

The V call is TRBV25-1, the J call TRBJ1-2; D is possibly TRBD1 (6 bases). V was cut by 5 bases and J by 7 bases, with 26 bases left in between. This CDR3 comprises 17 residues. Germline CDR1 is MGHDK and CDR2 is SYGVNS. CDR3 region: CASSSHEGGRVTVGYTF. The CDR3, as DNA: TGTGCCAGCAGTTCACACGAGGGGGGGCGCGTTACAGTTGGCTACACCTTC.

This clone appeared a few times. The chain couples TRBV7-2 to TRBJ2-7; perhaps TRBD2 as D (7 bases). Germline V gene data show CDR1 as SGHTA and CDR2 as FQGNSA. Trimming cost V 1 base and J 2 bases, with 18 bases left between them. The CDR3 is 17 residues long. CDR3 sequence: CASSLEGGLAEPYEQYF. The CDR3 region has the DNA TGTGCCAGCAGCTTAGAGGGGGGGCTAGCGGAACCCTACGAGCAGTACTTC.

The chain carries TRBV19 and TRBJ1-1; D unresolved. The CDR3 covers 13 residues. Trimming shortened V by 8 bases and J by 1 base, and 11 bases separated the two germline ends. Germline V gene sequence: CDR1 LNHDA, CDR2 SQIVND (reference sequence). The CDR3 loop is CASSNWRNTEAFF. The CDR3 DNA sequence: TGTGCCAGTTCGAATTGGAGGAACACTGAAGCTTTCTTT.

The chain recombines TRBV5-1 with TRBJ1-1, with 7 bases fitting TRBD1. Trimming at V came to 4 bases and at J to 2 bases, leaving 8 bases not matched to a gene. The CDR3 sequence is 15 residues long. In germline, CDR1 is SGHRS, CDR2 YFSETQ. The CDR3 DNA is TGCGCCAGCAGCCTCTATGGAGGGGGCAACACTGAAGCTTTCTTT. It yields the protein CASSLYGGGNTEAFF. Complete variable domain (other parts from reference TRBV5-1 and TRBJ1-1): KAGVTQTPRYLIKTRGQQVTLSCSPISGHRSVSWYQQTPGQGLQFLFEYFSETQRNKGNFPGRFSGRQFSNSRSEMNVSTLELGDSALYLCASSLYGGGNTEAFFGQGTRLTVV.

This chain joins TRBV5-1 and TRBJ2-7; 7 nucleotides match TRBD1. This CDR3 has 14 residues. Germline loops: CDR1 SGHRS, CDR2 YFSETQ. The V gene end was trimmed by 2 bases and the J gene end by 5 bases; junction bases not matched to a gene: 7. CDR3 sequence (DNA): TGCGCCAGCAGCTTCGAACAGGGGAGCGACGAGCAGTACTTC. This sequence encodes CASSFEQGSDEQYF. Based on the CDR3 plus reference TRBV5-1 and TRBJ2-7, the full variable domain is KAGVTQTPRYLIKTRGQQVTLSCSPISGHRSVSWYQQTPGQGLQFLFEYFSETQRNKGNFPGRFSGRQFSNSRSEMNVSTLELGDSALYLCASSFEQGSDEQYFGPGTRLTVT.

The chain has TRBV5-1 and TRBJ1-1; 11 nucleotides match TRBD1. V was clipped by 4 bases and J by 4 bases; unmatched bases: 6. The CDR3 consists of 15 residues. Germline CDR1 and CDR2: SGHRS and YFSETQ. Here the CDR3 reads CASSRTGGGITEAFF. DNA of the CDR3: TGCGCCAGCAGCAGGACAGGGGGCGGAATCACTGAAGCTTTCTTT.

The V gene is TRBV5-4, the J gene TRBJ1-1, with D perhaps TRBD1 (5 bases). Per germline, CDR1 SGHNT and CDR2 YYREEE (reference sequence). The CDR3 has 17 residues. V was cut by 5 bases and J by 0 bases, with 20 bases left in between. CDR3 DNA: TGTGCCAGCAGTCCCGGCGGAGGGGAGTTTATGAACACTGAAGCTTTCTTT. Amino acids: CASSPGGGEFMNTEAFF.

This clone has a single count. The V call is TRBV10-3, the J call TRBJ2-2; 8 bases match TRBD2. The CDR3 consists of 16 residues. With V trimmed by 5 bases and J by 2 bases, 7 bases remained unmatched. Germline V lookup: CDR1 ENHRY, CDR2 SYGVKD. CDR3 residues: CAISTGTRVNTGELFF. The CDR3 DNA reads TGTGCCATCAGTACCGGGACTAGGGTTAACACCGGGGAGCTGTTTTTT.